Sequencing of this TCR beta chain was carried out in a study of blood T cell repertoires in COVID-19. Looking at the study overall: Italy, Spain and the United States were the sources of the convalescent and acute COVID-19 samples.

Study processing details: Scientists estimated how many nucleated cells there were by amplifying reference gene primers. Clones were sequenced by immunoSEQ multiplex PCR, and TCRdb holds only the in-frame ones, with some missing. The DNA gave D and trimming, while V, J and clone size come from that table. The sample shows about 41,000 clones, around 86% of them seen only once. Trimming cost V 5 bases and J 5 bases; bases outside gene matches: 4. The CDR3 consists of 14 residues. The V gene's germline CDR1 is SNHLY and CDR2 FYNNEI. The sequenced sample was peripheral blood. The TCR comes from an elderly woman with acute or convalescent COVID-19. The chain employs TRBV2 and TRBJ1-5; 9 bases agree with TRBD1. CDR3 sequence reads: CASSSQGADQPQHF. Written as DNA, the CDR3 is TGTGCCAGCAGTTCACAGGGGGCGGATCAGCCCCAGCATTTT.